The text below deals with one TCR beta chain. Its specific antigen is unknown. No base quality values were provided; no much bigger clone lies one nucleotide off. These data are taken from a study of control samples from healthy donors and cancer patients (dated by TCRdb to 2018 to 2021). The library was made by the immunoSEQ multiplex PCR assay. Here the immuneACCESS table is served through TCRdb, limited to in-frame sequences with V and J called. Missing clones are a known gap in these copies; in checked studies unresolved V genes cover under half, and the rest lacks a known reason. The sample yields roughly 81,000 clones; 84% were counted once. The top ten clones comprise roughly 11% of the sample. The germline V gene sets CDR1 to SGHDT and CDR2 to YYEEEE. Compared with germline, V lacks 5 bases and J lacks 2 bases; bases without a gene match: 10. From the cysteine through the phenylalanine, the CDR3 covers 15 amino acids. Only CDR3 DNA remains: 45 bases, in frame from the first base.

This chain is built from TRBV5-6 and TRBJ2-7, with 7 middle bases fitting TRBD1. The sequence came from a man in his fifties or sixties with head and neck cancer. Sequencing was performed on PBMCs. The CDR3 region reads CASRHRQGRAYEQYF. The DNA is as follows: TGTGCCAGCAGACATCGACAGGGAAGGGCCTACGAGCAGTACTTC.